What follows are 32 T cell receptor beta chains derived from one specimen sequenced in a study of shared clonotypes between healthy human individuals (dated by TCRdb to 2018 to 2021). The library was built by means of the immunoSEQ multiplex PCR assay. TCRdb limited this immuneACCESS table to in-frame rearrangements with V and J called. A share of clones is missing; checked studies link under half to unresolved V genes, and the rest is unexplained. The sample table holds about 2.4 million clones, of which roughly 93% were seen once. The top ten clones comprise roughly 0.36% of the sample. Sequenced: naive CD4+ T cells from PBMCs. What the cell subset or site label conveys for this sample: CD45RA+ positively selected. These receptors all stem from a man between 18 and 29 years old in good health. Some clones in this sample may be carry-over from other donors' samples.

The V call is TRBV29-1, the J call TRBJ2-5, with D possibly being TRBD2 (5 bases). From germline, CDR1 is SQVTM and CDR2 ANQGSEA. This CDR3 spans 13 amino acids. Trimming stripped 2 bases from V and 6 bases from J, with 13 bases between. This chain's CDR3 is CSVEKASSQTQYF. As DNA, the CDR3 is TGCAGCGTTGAAAAGGCTAGCTCCCAGACCCAGTACTTC.

V and J are TRBV9 and TRBJ1-2; 10 bases match TRBD1. Germline lookup yields CDR1 SGDLS and CDR2 YYNGEE. CDR3 length equals 15 residues. The junction had 10 bases not matched to a gene; V was cut back by 3 bases and J by 8 bases. CDR3 nucleotide sequence: TGTGCCAGCAGCGCCGAAGAGGGGGACAGGGGCGGCTACACCTTC. Translated, it gives CASSAEEGDRGGYTF.

The chain combines TRBV28 with TRBJ2-7, with TRBD2 matching 8 bases. Germline V lookup: CDR1 MDHEN, CDR2 SYDVKM. This CDR3 is built from 13 residues. With 1 base clipped from V and 9 bases from J, the junction kept 5 bases outside the gene matches. CDR3 loop: CASSLLREEGQYF. The CDR3 DNA reads TGTGCCAGCAGTTTATTGCGGGAGGAGGGGCAGTACTTC.

This sequence joins TRBV4-1 and TRBJ1-4; 7 bases fit TRBD1. Germline V lookup: CDR1 MGHRA, CDR2 YSYEKL. J gave up 6 bases and V 0 bases, and 4 bases lay outside the gene matches. The CDR3 totals 15 residues. CDR3 sequence: CASSQDRTGDEKLFF. DNA for the CDR3: TGCGCCAGCAGCCAAGACCGGACAGGAGATGAAAAACTGTTTTTT.

The chain employs TRBV7-3 and TRBJ2-2; D is unresolved. V was clipped by 1 base and J by 0 bases, with 9 bases between them. Germline V gene data show CDR1 as SGHTA and CDR2 as FQGTGA. The CDR3 is 16 amino acids. This chain's CDR3 is CASSLRGETNTGELFF. The CDR3, as DNA: TGTGCCAGCAGCTTAAGGGGTGAGACGAACACCGGGGAGCTGTTTTTT.

The rearrangement links TRBV5-1 to TRBJ2-5; D gene uncertain. V shed 7 bases and J shed 2 bases, with 9 bases lying between them. The CDR3 runs 12 residues. Germline CDR1 and CDR2: SGHRS and YFSETQ. The CDR3 sequence is CASFVVQETQYF. CDR3 DNA: TGCGCCAGCTTCGTGGTTCAAGAGACCCAGTACTTC.

The chain carries TRBV28 and TRBJ1-1; perhaps TRBD1 as D (6 bases). The germline CDR1 and CDR2 sequences are MDHEN and SYDVKM. The V and J ends lost 3 bases and 7 bases respectively, with 15 bases between them. The CDR3 runs to 14 residues. The CDR3 is CASSLVVRTDEAFF. For the CDR3, the DNA is TGTGCCAGCAGTTTGGTCGTGAGGACAGATGAAGCTTTCTTT.

The J gene is TRBJ2-2, the V gene TRBV28; 7 bases agree with TRBD1. Germline V gene lookup returns CDR1 MDHEN and CDR2 SYDVKM. Trimming removed 2 bases from V and 2 bases from J; junction bases left unmatched: 8. There are 17 residues in the CDR3. CDR3 residues: CASSLMRRTGNTGELFF. CDR3 nucleotide sequence: TGTGCCAGCAGTTTAATGAGGCGGACAGGCAACACCGGGGAGCTGTTTTTT. The variable domain in full, with the rest retrieved from reference TRBV28 and TRBJ2-2, is DVKVTQSSRYLVKRTGEKVFLECVQDMDHENMFWYRQDPGLGLRLIYFSYDVKMKEKGDIPEGYSVSREKKERFSLILESASTNQTSMYLCASSLMRRTGNTGELFFGEGSRLTVL.

The chain recombines TRBV6-1 with TRBJ2-7; 11 bases match TRBD2. The CDR3 length is 14 residues. Germline V gene lookup returns CDR1 MNHNS and CDR2 SASEGT. V lost 5 bases to trimming and J lost 5 bases; unmatched junction nucleotides: 5. The CDR3 coding sequence is TGTGCCAGCAGTCCAACTAGCGGGAGAGACGAGCAGTACTTC. This codes for CASSPTSGRDEQYF.

This chain uses TRBV4-3 with TRBJ1-2; TRBD1 might be the D (6 bases). This CDR3 spans 14 amino acids. Looked up from germline, CDR1 is LGHNA and CDR2 is YSLEER. V lost 2 bases to trimming and J lost 6 bases, with 13 bases between them. CDR3 sequence (DNA): TGCGCCAGCAGCCAACCAGGGGTCAGGGATGGCTACACCTTC. It translates to CASSQPGVRDGYTF.

This chain links TRBV7-9 with TRBJ1-1; a weak D match, TRBD1 (5 bases). Germline loops: CDR1 SEHNR, CDR2 FQNEAQ (reference sequence). Trimming removed 3 bases from V and 1 base from J, with 9 bases in between. This CDR3 has 14 residues. CDR3 DNA sequence: TGTGCCAGCAGCTTTGACGGGACGAACACTGAAGCTTTCTTT. Translating it yields CASSFDGTNTEAFF.

The V gene is TRBV7-9, the J gene TRBJ1-4; D is undetermined. Trimming shortened V by 7 bases and J by 7 bases, and 13 bases separated the two germline ends. There are 13 residues in the CDR3. Germline V gives CDR1 SEHNR, CDR2 FQNEAQ (reference sequence). The DNA for the CDR3 is TGTGCCAGCACCAGATCCGGTATTGAAAAACTGTTTTTT. It yields the protein CASTRSGIEKLFF.

This chain joins TRBV10-3 and TRBJ2-2; D is tentatively TRBD1 or TRBD2 (7 bases each). Trimming left V 6 bases short and J 4 bases short, with 24 bases between. Germline CDR1 is ENHRY and CDR2 is SYGVKD. The CDR3 contains 18 residues. The CDR3 here is CAISKRGGTEEFTGELFF. The CDR3 nucleotides read TGTGCCATCAGCAAAAGGGGGGGGACAGAAGAATTCACCGGGGAGCTGTTTTTT.

This sequence joins TRBV4-1 and TRBJ2-7; 8 bases align to TRBD2. J was trimmed by 5 bases and V by 3 bases; bases with no gene match: 6. From germline, CDR1 is MGHRA and CDR2 YSYEKL. The CDR3 totals 14 residues. CDR3 amino acids: CASSHGGALHEQYF. DNA of the CDR3: TGCGCCAGCAGCCACGGGGGGGCTCTCCACGAGCAGTACTTC.

The V gene is TRBV21-1, the J gene TRBJ1-5; the listed D gene, TRBD1, was not tested against the DNA. TRBV21-1 is reported as a pseudogene. The CDR3 covers 15 residues. CDR3 nucleotides: TGTGCCAGCAGCCCCAGGGGACAGGTCTATCAGCCCCAGCATTTT. As protein: CASSPRGQVYQPQHF.

This chain connects TRBV4-3 to TRBJ1-2; weak D call: TRBD1 (5 bases). The CDR3 runs to 16 residues. Germline V gene data show CDR1 as LGHNA and CDR2 as YSLEER. Trimming cost V 0 bases and J 3 bases, with 14 bases left between them. CDR3 amino acids: CASSQDPQGPYYGYTF. The CDR3, as DNA: TGCGCCAGCAGCCAAGATCCCCAGGGTCCATACTATGGCTACACCTTC.

The chain has TRBV18 and TRBJ2-1, with 8 bases that match TRBD1. The CDR3 is made up of 13 amino acids. J lost 9 bases, V lost 3 bases, and 4 bases had no gene match. CDR1 is KGHSH and CDR2 is LQKENI in the germline V gene. CDR3 loop: CASSPTGEAEQFF. In nucleotides, the CDR3 is TGTGCCAGCTCACCGACAGGGGAGGCTGAGCAGTTCTTC.

This rearrangement joins TRBV6-6 to TRBJ2-1; D unclear. CDR3 length equals 11 residues. Germline CDR1 reads MNHNY; CDR2 reads SVGAGI (reference sequence). V lost 6 bases, J lost 7 bases, and 7 bases lay in between. As DNA, the CDR3 is TGTGCCAGCAGACAGAGGAATGAGCAGTTCTTC. Amino acids: CASRQRNEQFF.

The chain recombines TRBV5-6 with TRBJ2-7, with D tentatively TRBD1 (6 bases). CDR1 and CDR2 from the germline V gene are SGHDT and YYEEEE. Trimming stripped 2 bases from V and 9 bases from J, with 18 bases between. The CDR3 runs to 14 residues. The CDR3 is CASSFSGTILGQYF. The DNA for the CDR3 is TGTGCCAGCAGCTTTTCTGGGACAATCCTCGGGCAGTACTTC.

The V call is TRBV2, the J call TRBJ1-6; tentative D call: TRBD1 (5 bases). This CDR3 has 15 residues. V lost 4 bases and J 9 bases, leaving 16 bases between the germline ends. CDR1 and CDR2 (germline): SNHLY, FYNNEI. CDR3 protein: CASSARALEISPLHF. The CDR3 DNA reads as TGTGCCAGCAGTGCCAGGGCGCTGGAAATTTCACCCCTCCACTTT.

This clone was counted only a few times. The chain employs TRBV18 and TRBJ1-2; possible D gene TRBD1, 6 bases. Per the germline V gene, CDR1 is KGHSH and CDR2 is LQKENI. This CDR3 comprises 13 residues. Trimming took 3 bases from V and 9 from J, leaving 14 bases between them. The CDR3 region is CASSPSSGESYTF. The CDR3, as DNA: TGTGCCAGCTCACCGAGCTCAGGGGAAAGCTACACCTTC.

The CDR3 DNA is TGTGCCAGCGCGGACGGAAGGGGCAATCAGCCCCAGCATTTT. Translating gives CASADGRGNQPQHF. The V and J genes are TRBV28 and TRBJ1-5; D remains ambiguous. CDR3 length: 14 amino acids. V shed 8 bases and J shed 2 bases, with 13 bases lying between them. Germline CDR1 is MDHEN and CDR2 is SYDVKM. Drawing the rest from reference TRBV28 and TRBJ1-5, the complete variable domain is DVKVTQSSRYLVKRTGEKVFLECVQDMDHENMFWYRQDPGLGLRLIYFSYDVKMKEKGDIPEGYSVSREKKERFSLILESASTNQTSMYLCASADGRGNQPQHFGDGTRLSIL.

This chain connects TRBV30 to TRBJ2-1; D not certain. The CDR3 runs to 11 residues. Trimming cost V 5 bases and J 5 bases, with 7 bases left between them. Germline V gene data show CDR1 as GTSNPN and CDR2 as SVGIG (reference sequence). In DNA form, the CDR3 reads TGTGCCTGGGGGTCGGACAATGAGCAGTTCTTC. It encodes CAWGSDNEQFF.

This clone was counted once. CDR3 nucleotides: TGCAGCGTTGAGTTTGGGACAGGGCACTATGGCTACACCTTC. Translation: CSVEFGTGHYGYTF. This sequence joins TRBV29-1 and TRBJ1-2; 9 nucleotides agree with TRBD1. The CDR3 runs 14 residues. Germline CDR1 is SQVTM and CDR2 is ANQGSEA. V trimming: 3 bases; J trimming: 3 bases; junction bases outside the gene matches: 5.

This clone appeared a single time. The chain recombines TRBV5-1 with TRBJ2-3; D perhaps matches TRBD1 (6 bases). Trimming took off 4 bases at V and 1 base at J, with 16 bases between the two ends. The CDR3 sequence is 16 residues long. The germline gives CDR1 SGHRS, CDR2 YFSETQ. The CDR3: CASSASQGFGTDTQYF. DNA of the CDR3: TGCGCCAGCAGCGCATCACAGGGATTTGGCACAGATACGCAGTATTTT.

This clone was counted only a few times. The chain recombines TRBV19 with TRBJ1-1; maybe TRBD1 (6 bases). Trimming took 5 bases from V and 5 from J, leaving 18 bases between them. The V gene's germline CDR1 is LNHDA and CDR2 SQIVND (reference sequence). The CDR3 contains 15 residues. CDR3 sequence reads: CASSYPTTGGTEAFF. Here the CDR3 DNA reads TGTGCCAGTAGTTACCCAACGACAGGTGGGACTGAAGCTTTCTTT.

The chain has TRBV5-1 and TRBJ1-1; D is unclear. The CDR3 extends over 16 amino acids. Trimming cost V 5 bases and J 2 bases, with 19 bases left between them. The germline V gene has CDR1 SGHRS and CDR2 YFSETQ. DNA for the CDR3: TGCGCCAGCAGGGAATTGGGAGCAGGATTAAACACTGAAGCTTTCTTT. Translation: CASRELGAGLNTEAFF. The whole variable domain, remainder taken from reference TRBV5-1 and TRBJ1-1, is KAGVTQTPRYLIKTRGQQVTLSCSPISGHRSVSWYQQTPGQGLQFLFEYFSETQRNKGNFPGRFSGRQFSNSRSEMNVSTLELGDSALYLCASRELGAGLNTEAFFGQGTRLTVV.

The chain recombines TRBV18 with TRBJ1-3; D gene ambiguous. The CDR3 is 15 residues long. Trimming removed 3 bases from V and 2 bases from J, with 11 bases in between. Germline assignment: CDR1 KGHSH and CDR2 LQKENI. In DNA form, the CDR3 reads TGTGCCAGCTCACCGGTGGGTCGAGCTGGAAACACCATATATTTT. Protein product: CASSPVGRAGNTIYF.

This clone was counted only a few times. The CDR3 protein is CAWSGTSGGYTF. The CDR3 nucleotides read TGTGCCTGGTCCGGGACGTCAGGTGGCTACACCTTC. The rearrangement uses TRBV30 and TRBJ1-2; D possibly corresponds to TRBD1 (5 bases). V lost 5 bases, J lost 7 bases, and 14 bases lay in between. This CDR3 contains 12 residues. Per the germline V gene, CDR1 is GTSNPN and CDR2 is SVGIG (reference sequence).

This sequence joins TRBV27 and TRBJ2-1; 7 bases align to TRBD2. Germline trimming cut 1 base from V and 5 bases from J; bases unmatched to any gene: 14. This CDR3 is 18 amino acids long. CDR1 MNHEY and CDR2 SMNVEV come from the germline V gene (reference sequence). The CDR3 DNA sequence: TGTGCCAGCAGTTTATTTGCGAAAGGCGGGAGCCTTCACAATGAGCAGTTCTTC. Amino acids: CASSLFAKGGSLHNEQFF.

Points on this clone: Other DNA sequences of this sample code for an identical CDR3. V gene TRBV11-2 combines with J gene TRBJ2-7, with 8 bases matching TRBD1. This CDR3 contains 14 residues. Trimming took 1 base from V and 3 from J; bases not matched to a gene: 2. Per the germline V gene, CDR1 is SGHAT and CDR2 is FQNNGV. This CDR3 reads CASSLVTGGYEQYF. The CDR3 DNA follows: TGTGCCAGCAGCTTAGTTACAGGGGGCTACGAGCAGTACTTC.

V is TRBV5-1 and J is TRBJ2-1; tentatively, D is TRBD2 (6 bases). Trimming removed 5 bases from V and 4 bases from J, with 22 bases in between. This CDR3 is built from 17 residues. Germline lookup yields CDR1 SGHRS and CDR2 YFSETQ. In DNA form, the CDR3 reads TGCGCCAGCAGACACCTCTCGGGGACTGGTACGTACAATGAGCAGTTCTTC. Translation: CASRHLSGTGTYNEQFF. Full variable domain (missing parts from reference TRBV5-1 and TRBJ2-1): KAGVTQTPRYLIKTRGQQVTLSCSPISGHRSVSWYQQTPGQGLQFLFEYFSETQRNKGNFPGRFSGRQFSNSRSEMNVSTLELGDSALYLCASRHLSGTGTYNEQFFGPGTRLTVL.